This is a list of T cell receptor beta chains from one sample in a study of monozygotic twins with inflammatory bowel disease. For each CDR3 protein, TCRdb gives one entry from its re-call of the 5' RACE reads, without DNA. Its listing shows a few hundred thousand distinct CDR3 sequences. Sequenced sample: blood. These receptors were taken from a human donor with ulcerative colitis or Crohn's disease, or a healthy co-twin of an affected twin (not recorded which). The CDR3 runs from the conserved cysteine through the conserved F or W. Each record gives: J gene, V gene, CDR3 protein.

>TRBJ1-5|TRBV7-3
CASSRLRAGGNQPQHF
>TRBJ2-5|TRBV3-1
CASRLTQQETQYF
>TRBJ2-2|TRBV4-3
CASSQARGVNTGELFF
>TRBJ1-1|TRBV12-3/TRBV12-4
CASSREAGGTEAFF
>TRBJ2-1|TRBV7-3
CASSLSSGALEDNEQFF
>TRBJ2-5|TRBV4-2
CASSRDPVPRLAGGQRGETQYF
>TRBJ2-2|TRBV20-1
CSAQPLNTGELFF
>TRBJ2-2|TRBV5-1
CASSLNTPGENGELFF
>TRBJ2-2|TRBV7-2
CASSYTSGELFF
>TRBJ2-2|TRBV28
CASSLMGAYDTGELFF
>TRBJ2-1|TRBV2
CASVYRDRHNEQFF
>TRBJ1-1|TRBV6-2/TRBV6-3
CASTEGYTEAFF
>TRBJ2-5|TRBV29-1
CSVSSPETQYF
>TRBJ2-7|TRBV7-6
CASSSYTGVYEQYF
>TRBJ2-1|TRBV15
CATSSRRAPTGHNEQFF
>TRBJ2-2|TRBV11-3
CASSLGRTGELFF
>TRBJ2-2|TRBV7-9
CASSLRRGRNTGELFF
>TRBJ2-1|TRBV5-1
CASSTQVMNEQFF
>TRBJ1-2|TRBV12-3/TRBV12-4
CASTPYEGNGYTF
>TRBJ2-3|TRBV5-1
CASSLGQVHTDTQYF